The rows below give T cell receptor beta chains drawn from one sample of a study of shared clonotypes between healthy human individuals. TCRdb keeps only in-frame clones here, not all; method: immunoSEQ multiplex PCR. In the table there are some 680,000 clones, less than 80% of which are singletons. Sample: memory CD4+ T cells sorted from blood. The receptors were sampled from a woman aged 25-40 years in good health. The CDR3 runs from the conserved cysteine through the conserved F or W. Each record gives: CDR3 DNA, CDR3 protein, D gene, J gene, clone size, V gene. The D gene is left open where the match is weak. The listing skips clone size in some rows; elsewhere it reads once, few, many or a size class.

CDR3 DNA: TGTGCCAGCAGCCCACGTTCGTGGACTAGCGGGACAGAGACCCAGTACTTC; CDR3 protein: CASSPRSWTSGTETQYF; D gene: TRBD2; J gene: TRBJ2-5; clone size: many; V gene: TRBV11-2
CDR3 DNA: TGTGCCAGCAGGATGGAGGCGGGCGAGCAGTACTTC; CDR3 protein: CASRMEAGEQYF; D gene: NA; J gene: TRBJ2-7; clone size: NA; V gene: TRBV27
CDR3 DNA: TGTGCCAGCAGCTTAGGCCAAAACTATGGCTACACCTTC; CDR3 protein: CASSLGQNYGYTF; D gene: NA; J gene: TRBJ1-2; clone size: NA; V gene: TRBV7-9
CDR3 DNA: TGTGCCATCAGTGGGGGCGGGAGCCAAGAGACCCAGTACTTC; CDR3 protein: CAISGGGSQETQYF; D gene: TRBD2; J gene: TRBJ2-5; clone size: NA; V gene: TRBV10-3
CDR3 DNA: TGTGCCAGCAGCCCTGGACAGGGGGCCTATCAGCCCCAGCATTTT; CDR3 protein: CASSPGQGAYQPQHF; D gene: TRBD1; J gene: TRBJ1-5; clone size: NA; V gene: TRBV7-6
CDR3 DNA: TGTGCCAGCAGTCGGACAGGGAAGTACGAGCAGTACTTC; CDR3 protein: CASSRTGKYEQYF; D gene: TRBD1; J gene: TRBJ2-7; clone size: few; V gene: TRBV27
CDR3 DNA: TGTGCCAGCAGCATGGTTAGGGTGGACACTGAAGCTTTCTTT; CDR3 protein: CASSMVRVDTEAFF; D gene: NA; J gene: TRBJ1-1; clone size: NA; V gene: TRBV9
CDR3 DNA: TGTGCCAGCAGTTTTTCGGGGGGCCGGGAGACCCAGTACTTC; CDR3 protein: CASSFSGGRETQYF; D gene: NA; J gene: TRBJ2-5; clone size: NA; V gene: TRBV27
CDR3 DNA: TGTGCCAGCTCACTTGACAGAGAGTATGGCTACACCTTC; CDR3 protein: CASSLDREYGYTF; D gene: NA; J gene: TRBJ1-2; clone size: NA; V gene: TRBV13
CDR3 DNA: TGTGCCAGCAGTTTATTTAGCGGGAGTTTTAGCACAGATACGCAGTATTTT; CDR3 protein: CASSLFSGSFSTDTQYF; D gene: TRBD2; J gene: TRBJ2-3; clone size: NA; V gene: TRBV27
CDR3 DNA: TGTGCCAGCAGTACTCGCACGGGGAAAGGTGGCTACACCTTC; CDR3 protein: CASSTRTGKGGYTF; D gene: NA; J gene: TRBJ1-2; clone size: NA; V gene: TRBV27
CDR3 DNA: TGTGCCACCAGCAGAGCTAGCTCTGGGGCCAACGTCCTGACTTTC; CDR3 protein: CATSRASSGANVLTF; D gene: NA; J gene: TRBJ2-6; clone size: NA; V gene: TRBV15
CDR3 DNA: TGCGCCAGCAGCATATGGACAGGGGAGGGCTACACCTTC; CDR3 protein: CASSIWTGEGYTF; D gene: TRBD1; J gene: TRBJ1-2; clone size: NA; V gene: TRBV5-1
CDR3 DNA: TGTGCCAGCAGCCGTCGGTTGACTAATGAAAAACTGTTTTTT; CDR3 protein: CASSRRLTNEKLFF; D gene: NA; J gene: TRBJ1-4; clone size: few; V gene: TRBV4-2
CDR3 DNA: TGTGCCAGCAGCTCCCCCGGGACAGGGTACCATGAGCAGTTCTTC; CDR3 protein: CASSSPGTGYHEQFF; D gene: TRBD1; J gene: TRBJ2-1; clone size: NA; V gene: TRBV5-4
CDR3 DNA: TGCAGTGCTAGACCGGACAGTGAAGCTTTCTTT; CDR3 protein: CSARPDSEAFF; D gene: NA; J gene: TRBJ1-1; clone size: NA; V gene: TRBV20-1
CDR3 DNA: TGCGCCAGCAGCTTGGACCCGGGCAATCAGCCCCAGCATTTT; CDR3 protein: CASSLDPGNQPQHF; D gene: NA; J gene: TRBJ1-5; clone size: NA; V gene: TRBV5-1
CDR3 DNA: TGTGCCAGCAGTACACCGGGACAGGTCAATGGCTACACCTTC; CDR3 protein: CASSTPGQVNGYTF; D gene: TRBD1; J gene: TRBJ1-2; clone size: NA; V gene: TRBV6-1
CDR3 DNA: TGTGCCAGCAGCTTACCAGGGGATGAAGATAGCGATCAGCCCCAGCATTTT; CDR3 protein: CASSLPGDEDSDQPQHF; D gene: NA; J gene: TRBJ1-5; clone size: once; V gene: TRBV13
CDR3 DNA: TGTGCCAGCAGTCGAGCCTACACAGATACGCAGTATTTT; CDR3 protein: CASSRAYTDTQYF; D gene: NA; J gene: TRBJ2-3; clone size: NA; V gene: TRBV9
CDR3 DNA: TGTGCCAGCAGCCCCCAGACTAGCGGGGTTTTGGATACGCAGTATTTT; CDR3 protein: CASSPQTSGVLDTQYF; D gene: TRBD2; J gene: TRBJ2-3; clone size: NA; V gene: TRBV7-2
CDR3 DNA: TGTGCCAGCAGTACTTTCTACGAGCAGTACTTC; CDR3 protein: CASSTFYEQYF; D gene: NA; J gene: TRBJ2-7; clone size: NA; V gene: TRBV28
CDR3 DNA: TGTGCCATCAGTGAACCCGGGACTATTTTCTACGAGCAGTACTTC; CDR3 protein: CAISEPGTIFYEQYF; D gene: TRBD2; J gene: TRBJ2-7; clone size: NA; V gene: TRBV10-3
CDR3 DNA: TGTGCCAGCAGCCGAGGGTCCCACCCCAATGAGCAGTTCTTC; CDR3 protein: CASSRGSHPNEQFF; D gene: NA; J gene: TRBJ2-1; clone size: NA; V gene: TRBV13
CDR3 DNA: TGTGCCAGCAGCTTCAGGGGGCAAAACATGAACACTGAAGCTTTCTTT; CDR3 protein: CASSFRGQNMNTEAFF; D gene: TRBD1; J gene: TRBJ1-1; clone size: NA; V gene: TRBV7-9
CDR3 DNA: TGTGCCAGCAGCCGATCCGGGACAGGGGATGAAAAACTGTTTTTT; CDR3 protein: CASSRSGTGDEKLFF; D gene: TRBD1; J gene: TRBJ1-4; clone size: NA; V gene: TRBV4-2
CDR3 DNA: TGTGCCAGCAGCCGGACAGGGGGCGCAGGACAGCCCCAGCATTTT; CDR3 protein: CASSRTGGAGQPQHF; D gene: TRBD1; J gene: TRBJ1-5; clone size: NA; V gene: TRBV7-6
CDR3 DNA: TGTGCCAGCAAGGAAGGTACGGACACTGAAGCTTTCTTT; CDR3 protein: CASKEGTDTEAFF; D gene: NA; J gene: TRBJ1-1; clone size: once; V gene: TRBV2
CDR3 DNA: TGTGCCAGCAGCTTATCCGGGACTTCAGACGAGCAGTACTTC; CDR3 protein: CASSLSGTSDEQYF; D gene: NA; J gene: TRBJ2-7; clone size: NA; V gene: TRBV7-2
CDR3 DNA: TGTGCCAGCAACCGACTAGCGCGGGAGCAGTACTTC; CDR3 protein: CASNRLAREQYF; D gene: TRBD2; J gene: TRBJ2-7; clone size: NA; V gene: TRBV28
CDR3 DNA: TGTGCCAGCAGTTACTTGAGTACCTACTACGAGCAGTACTTC; CDR3 protein: CASSYLSTYYEQYF; D gene: NA; J gene: TRBJ2-7; clone size: NA; V gene: TRBV6-6
CDR3 DNA: TGCGCCAGCAGTGAGACCGGTACCCTGGTTGAGCAGTTCTTC; CDR3 protein: CASSETGTLVEQFF; D gene: NA; J gene: TRBJ2-1; clone size: NA; V gene: TRBV10-1
CDR3 DNA: TGTGCCAGCAGCTTAATAGTTGTGACCTACAATGAGCAGTTCTTC; CDR3 protein: CASSLIVVTYNEQFF; D gene: NA; J gene: TRBJ2-1; clone size: NA; V gene: TRBV7-2
CDR3 DNA: TGTGCCAGCAGCCCTCAGGGACTAGGGTGGGGTGAGCAGTTCTTC; CDR3 protein: CASSPQGLGWGEQFF; D gene: TRBD2; J gene: TRBJ2-1; clone size: NA; V gene: TRBV11-2
CDR3 DNA: TGTGCCAGCAGCTTAGTGGCTAGCGGGAGCCGCAATGAGCAGTTCTTC; CDR3 protein: CASSLVASGSRNEQFF; D gene: TRBD2; J gene: TRBJ2-1; clone size: NA; V gene: TRBV7-2
CDR3 DNA: TGTGCCAGCACCCCAATGCGGGGGGCGATTGACACTGAAGCTTTCTTT; CDR3 protein: CASTPMRGAIDTEAFF; D gene: NA; J gene: TRBJ1-1; clone size: once; V gene: TRBV7-9
CDR3 DNA: TGTGCCAGCAGAGCCGACAGCATGAACACTGAAGCTTTCTTT; CDR3 protein: CASRADSMNTEAFF; D gene: NA; J gene: TRBJ1-1; clone size: NA; V gene: TRBV6-1
CDR3 DNA: TGTGCCACTTCGGACAACGTCTACGAGCAGTACTTC; CDR3 protein: CATSDNVYEQYF; D gene: NA; J gene: TRBJ2-7; clone size: once; V gene: TRBV10-3
CDR3 DNA: TGTGCCAGCAGTTTCCTAACAGGGGCGGTTAGGGAGCAGTACTTC; CDR3 protein: CASSFLTGAVREQYF; D gene: TRBD1; J gene: TRBJ2-7; clone size: NA; V gene: TRBV28
CDR3 DNA: TGTGCCAGCAGCAAGCGGGAGCGGCAAGAGACCCAGTACTTC; CDR3 protein: CASSKRERQETQYF; D gene: TRBD2; J gene: TRBJ2-5; clone size: NA; V gene: TRBV7-8
CDR3 DNA: TGTGCCAGCAGTGAAAGTTTGGACGACTACAATGAGCAGTTCTTC; CDR3 protein: CASSESLDDYNEQFF; D gene: NA; J gene: TRBJ2-1; clone size: few; V gene: TRBV6-1